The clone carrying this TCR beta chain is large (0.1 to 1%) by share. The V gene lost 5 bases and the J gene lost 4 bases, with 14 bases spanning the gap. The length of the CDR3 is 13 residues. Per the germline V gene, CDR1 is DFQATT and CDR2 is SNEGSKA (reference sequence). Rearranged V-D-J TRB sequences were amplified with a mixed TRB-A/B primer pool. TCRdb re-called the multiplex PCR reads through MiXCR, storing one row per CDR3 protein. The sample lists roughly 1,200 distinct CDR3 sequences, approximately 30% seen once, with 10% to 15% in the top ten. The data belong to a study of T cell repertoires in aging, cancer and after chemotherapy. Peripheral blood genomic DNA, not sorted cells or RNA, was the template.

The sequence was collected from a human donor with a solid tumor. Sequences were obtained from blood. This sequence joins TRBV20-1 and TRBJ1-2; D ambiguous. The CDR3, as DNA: TGCAGTGCTCCCTGGGTCGCAAGCTATGGCTACACCTTC. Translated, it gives CSAPWVASYGYTF.